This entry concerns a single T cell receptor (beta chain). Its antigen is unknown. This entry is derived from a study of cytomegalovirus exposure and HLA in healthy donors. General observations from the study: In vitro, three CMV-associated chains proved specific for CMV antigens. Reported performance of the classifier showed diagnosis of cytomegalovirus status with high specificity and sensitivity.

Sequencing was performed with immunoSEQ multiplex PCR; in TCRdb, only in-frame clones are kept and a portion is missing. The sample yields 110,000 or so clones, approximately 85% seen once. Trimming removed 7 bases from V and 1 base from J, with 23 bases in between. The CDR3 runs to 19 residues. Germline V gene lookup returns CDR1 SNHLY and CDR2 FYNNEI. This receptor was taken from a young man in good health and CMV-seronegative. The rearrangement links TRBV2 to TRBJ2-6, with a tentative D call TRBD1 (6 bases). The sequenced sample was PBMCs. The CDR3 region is CASTKSTGISTSGANVLTF. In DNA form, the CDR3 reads TGTGCCAGCACCAAGTCGACAGGAATTTCTACTTCTGGGGCCAACGTCCTGACTTTC.